A selection of T cell receptor beta chains follows, all from one sample in a study of graft-versus-host responses after intestinal transplantation. Their cognate antigens are unknown. Profiled with immunoSEQ multiplex PCR; TCRdb holds only in-frame clones, not every one. The data contain 100,000 to 130,000 clones, roughly 87% of them singletons. The source material was unstimulated CD4+ T cells sorted from spleen or lymph node cells, sampled before transplant. The receptors come from a human donor who was the organ donor for an intestinal transplant. The CDR3 runs from the conserved cysteine through the conserved F or W. A D gene is named only where the DNA matches it firmly. The size of a clone is reported for some rows only, either as once, few or many, or as a class for expanded clones.

TRBJ2-1 | TRBV5-4 | . | TRBD2 | CASSFRLAGANEQFF | TGTGCCAGCAGCTTCAGGCTAGCGGGGGCCAATGAGCAGTTCTTC
TRBJ1-1 | TRBV7-9 | once | TRBD1 | CASSQGQGHTEAFF | TGTGCCAGCAGCCAAGGACAGGGCCACACTGAAGCTTTCTTT
TRBJ1-1 | TRBV10-2 | . | . | CASRGQMNTEAFF | TGCGCCAGCCGAGGACAGATGAACACTGAAGCTTTCTTT
TRBJ2-4 | TRBV5-6 | . | . | CASSLFGTGGIQYF | TGTGCCAGCAGCTTGTTCGGGACCGGCGGCATTCAGTACTTC
TRBJ1-3 | TRBV7-2 | few | . | CASAPWVSGNTIYF | TGTGCCAGCGCGCCCTGGGTCTCTGGAAACACCATATATTTT
TRBJ2-3 | TRBV10-1 | . | TRBD2 | CASSPATSGYTSTDTQYF | TGCGCCAGCAGTCCCGCGACTAGCGGGTACACTAGCACAGATACGCAGTATTTT
TRBJ2-6 | TRBV28 | once | . | CASSFYSGANVLTF | TGTGCCAGCAGTTTTTACTCTGGGGCCAACGTCCTGACTTTC
TRBJ2-2 | TRBV5-5 | . | . | CASSLVAGRNTGELFF | TGTGCCAGCAGCTTGGTTGCGGGGCGGAACACCGGGGAGCTGTTTTTT
TRBJ1-1 | TRBV5-1 | . | . | CASSLASGMNTEAFF | TGCGCCAGCAGCTTGGCCTCAGGAATGAACACTGAAGCTTTCTTT
TRBJ1-6 | TRBV11-2 | . | . | CASSLSPTDSPLHF | TGTGCCAGCAGCTTAAGCCCAACCGATTCACCCCTCCACTTT
TRBJ2-7 | TRBV7-9 | . | TRBD1 | CASSHRDSLYEQYF | TGTGCCAGCAGCCACCGGGACAGCCTCTACGAGCAGTACTTC
TRBJ1-4 | TRBV6-1 | . | . | CASSEHLNEELFF | TGTGCCAGCAGTGAGCACCTAAATGAAGAACTGTTTTTT
TRBJ1-1 | TRBV7-9 | . | . | CASSLRRNTEAFF | TGTGCCAGCAGCTTAAGACGGAACACTGAAGCTTTCTTT
TRBJ1-1 | TRBV19 | . | . | CASMGVAGHYTEAFF | TGTGCCAGTATGGGGGTGGCAGGGCACTACACTGAAGCTTTCTTT
TRBJ2-2 | TRBV2 | . | TRBD1 | CASRDRTNTGELFF | TGTGCCAGCAGGGACAGGACGAACACCGGGGAGCTGTTTTTT
TRBJ2-3 | TRBV7-3 | . | . | CASSLQPSTDTQYF | TGTGCCAGCAGCTTGCAGCCTAGCACAGATACGCAGTATTTT
TRBJ2-3 | TRBV7-3 | . | . | CASSSRRAAADTQYF | TGTGCCAGCAGCTCCCGGAGAGCGGCCGCAGATACGCAGTATTTT
TRBJ1-6 | TRBV5-6 | . | TRBD1 | CASSLWDRPTSYNSPLHF | TGTGCCAGCAGCTTGTGGGACAGGCCCACCTCCTATAATTCACCCCTCCACTTT
TRBJ2-7 | TRBV9 | . | . | CASSVVSVSEQYF | TGTGCCAGCAGCGTAGTGTCCGTGTCCGAGCAGTACTTC
TRBJ2-1 | TRBV7-7 | . | . | CASSLGVLAPGNEQFF | TGTGCTAGCAGCTTGGGGGTACTTGCCCCGGGAAATGAGCAGTTCTTC
TRBJ2-7 | TRBV6-5 | . | TRBD1 | CASSPDRLRNEQYF | TGTGCCAGCAGCCCGGACAGGTTGAGGAACGAGCAGTACTTC
TRBJ2-6 | TRBV7-3 | . | . | CASSLRNSGANVLTF | TGTGCCAGCAGCTTAAGGAACTCTGGGGCCAACGTCCTGACTTTC
TRBJ2-5 | TRBV6-6 | . | . | CASSYPPSETQYF | TGTGCCAGCAGTTACCCCCCCTCAGAGACCCAGTACTTC
TRBJ2-5 | TRBV6-5 | . | . | CASSSPRVGETQYF | TGTGCCAGCAGTTCCCCTAGGGTAGGGGAGACCCAGTACTTC
TRBJ2-6 | TRBV6-5 | few | TRBD2 | CASSYSRGAGANVLTF | TGTGCCAGCAGTTACTCGCGGGGGGCTGGGGCCAACGTCCTGACTTTC
TRBJ1-1 | TRBV5-1 | . | . | CASSLALLNTEAFF | TGCGCCAGCAGCTTGGCCTTATTGAACACTGAAGCTTTCTTT
TRBJ2-3 | TRBV11-3 | . | . | CASSYTDTQYF | TGTGCCAGCAGCTACACAGATACGCAGTATTTT
TRBJ1-3 | TRBV9 | once | TRBD1 | CASSVASGQGSDTIYF | TGTGCCAGCAGCGTAGCTTCAGGACAGGGGTCGGACACCATATATTTT
TRBJ1-2 | TRBV25-1 | . | . | CASSEYKGVDYGYTF | TGTGCCAGCAGTGAATATAAGGGGGTTGACTATGGCTACACCTTC
TRBJ1-4 | TRBV10-3 | . | . | CAISESAANEKLFF | TGTGCCATCAGTGAATCGGCAGCTAATGAAAAACTGTTTTTT
TRBJ1-4 | TRBV7-9 | . | TRBD1 | CASTLQGVGEKLFF | TGTGCCAGCACCTTACAGGGGGTGGGTGAAAAACTGTTTTTT
TRBJ2-3 | TRBV7-2 | . | TRBD2 | CASSRRTSGTDTQYF | TGTGCCAGCAGCAGAAGGACTAGCGGGACAGATACGCAGTATTTT
TRBJ2-3 | TRBV10-3 | . | . | CAIRGGTGTDTQYF | TGTGCCATCAGAGGGGGTACAGGGACAGATACGCAGTATTTT
TRBJ2-5 | TRBV5-4 | . | . | CASSLASFTGLYQETQYF | TGTGCCAGCAGCTTGGCTTCGTTTACAGGATTGTACCAAGAGACCCAGTACTTC
TRBJ2-1 | TRBV4-1 | . | TRBD2 | CASSHGLAAVGSEQFF | TGCGCCAGCAGCCATGGACTAGCGGCTGTGGGGAGTGAGCAGTTCTTC
TRBJ1-3 | TRBV18 | . | TRBD1 | CASSPPQGDSGNTIYF | TGTGCCAGCTCACCACCACAGGGGGACTCTGGAAACACCATATATTTT
TRBJ2-2 | TRBV19 | . | . | CASSTVPRTTGELFF | TGTGCCAGTAGTACCGTACCCCGAACCACCGGGGAGCTGTTTTTT
TRBJ1-6 | TRBV4-1 | . | . | CASRPIGQNNSPLHF | TGCGCCAGCAGACCAATTGGACAGAATAATTCACCCCTCCACTTT
TRBJ2-5 | TRBV6-5 | . | . | CASSGTTQETQYF | TGTGCCAGCAGTGGGACCACCCAAGAGACCCAGTACTTC
TRBJ1-2 | TRBV5-1 | . | . | CASSPAGGEANYGYTF | TGCGCCAGCAGCCCAGCCGGGGGAGAAGCTAACTATGGCTACACCTTC
TRBJ2-6 | TRBV4-1 | once | . | CASSPLAGSSGANVLTF | TGCGCCAGCAGCCCCCTGGCGGGTTCCTCTGGGGCCAACGTCCTGACTTTC
TRBJ1-1 | TRBV29-1 | . | TRBD1 | CSVAGAGGTEAFF | TGCAGCGTTGCCGGGGCAGGGGGCACTGAAGCTTTCTTT
TRBJ1-1 | TRBV20-1 | few | . | CSARGNTEAFF | TGCAGTGCTAGGGGGAACACTGAAGCTTTCTTT
TRBJ2-3 | TRBV11-2 | . | . | CASSLRGNEWVQYF | TGTGCCAGCAGCTTAAGAGGGAATGAATGGGTGCAGTATTTT
TRBJ2-2 | TRBV5-4 | . | . | CASWTGGTLTGELFF | TGTGCCAGCTGGACCGGCGGGACACTAACCGGGGAGCTGTTTTTT
TRBJ1-4 | TRBV18 | . | TRBD1 | CASSPQTGETEKLFF | TGTGCCAGCTCACCACAGACAGGGGAAACTGAAAAACTGTTTTTT
TRBJ2-7 | TRBV7-3 | once | TRBD2 | CASSLKAGGPYEQYF | TGTGCCAGCAGCCTGAAAGCGGGAGGGCCCTACGAGCAGTACTTC